This record concerns one TCR beta chain sequence. Its antigen specificity is not known. The input lacks base qualities; no much larger clone sits a single base away. The CDR3 covers 18 residues, taking in both the cysteine and the phenylalanine. The only DNA kept is the CDR3, 54 bases in frame from the first base. The V end gives up 6 bases and the J end 1 base, leaving 12 bases in the junction not matched to a gene. Taken from the germline V gene, the CDR1 and CDR2 loops are MNHEY and SVGEGT. This entry comes from a study of blood T cells in healthy people across ages (dated by TCRdb to between 2014 and 2016). The study in broad terms: In model experiments, template switching captured roughly one uniquely barcoded TCR beta cDNA molecule for every two T cells. The study measured age-related changes in TCR beta repertoire diversity using deep sequencing normalized with unique cDNA molecular identifiers. The donors were split into four age groups: young (average 16 years), middle-aged (more than 35), aged (roughly 60) and long-lived (82). To avoid experimental bias, donors of different ages were distributed randomly across sequencing lanes. Using the same blood draw, the study looked at two additional independent replicas of 1 million unique cDNA reads for two donors, one aged 18 to 30 and the other aged 80 or older. The research as a whole found: Because donor CMV infection status was unknown, age-related changes in expanded clonotypes were potentially confounded. Observed TCR beta diversity correlated strongly with the percentage of naive T cells measured by flow cytometry. Since profiling was done on bulk unsorted PBMCs, naive and antigen-experienced compartments could not be conclusively compared. Compared with the aged group, the long-lived group had more naive CD4+ T cells, fewer expanded clones and increased TCR diversity, suggesting age selection. Estimates of total diversity based on one million sequenced T cells were regarded as lower bounds and as underestimates. As age increased, observed TCR beta diversity per million T cells dropped in a roughly linear way, and a significant reduction was already evident by age 40.

The donors were a few dozen Caucasian individuals from Russia, aged roughly 6 to 100 years, who were systemically healthy. Each donor gave approximately 9.3 milliliters of peripheral blood, collected into EDTA-treated Vacutainer tubes. Ficoll-Paque density-gradient centrifugation was used to isolate PBMCs, with at least 7 million per sample. Trizol reagent was used to extract total RNA from PBMCs, with at least 6 micrograms per sample. For every donor, flow cytometry on a PBMC aliquot measured the percentage of naive CD45RAhigh/CD27high T cells. Library construction relied on 5' RACE. The instrument was an Illumina HiSeq 2500. The second PCR ran for about 6 to 11 cycles and used a J-beta primer mix along with a sample-barcoded 5' primer. Each TCR beta cDNA molecule received a unique molecular identifier from a template-switch 5' adaptor carrying 12 random nucleotides. Each sample yielded at least 3 million CDR3-containing paired-end reads. All of the RNA was converted into first-strand cDNA using the Mint cDNA synthesis kit, with a TRBC-specific oligonucleotide serving as the primer. After uracil-DNA glycosylase treatment, a first 18-cycle PCR used universal primers M1SS and BC2_uni_R on all cDNA. The paper's processing steps were these. For normalization, 1 million high-quality reads were randomly selected from each sample, with every read carrying a distinct molecular identifier. Instead of being binned into consensus sequences, reads with shared molecular identifiers were discarded. MiTCR, with a Q25 quality threshold and the strictest error-elimination algorithm, was used for CDR3 identification, clonotype clustering and error correction. Lower-bound total TCR beta diversity was estimated with a nonparametric unseen species model using Euler transformation. Using fastp trimming at Q25 and MiXCR clonotype assembly, TCRdb reanalyzed the public sequencing data and kept in-frame beta chains. Identical CDR3 protein sequences are pooled into one entry, listed with their most common genes and DNA. The V and J calls and clone size come from TCRdb's table, not from the authors' own analysis. Here the sample has 1.5 million to 2 million distinct CDR3 sequences; roughly 49% occur a single time. Of the sample, approximately 2.1% is held by the ten largest clones.

This clonotype originated in a woman in her 40s in good health. The rearrangement combines TRBV6-2 or TRBV6-3 with TRBJ2-3; 11 nucleotides in the junction match TRBD2. Material for sequencing was blood. This receptor has the CDR3 CASSLRLAGPFRTDTQYF. The nucleotides are TGTGCCAGCAGCTTACGACTAGCGGGGCCTTTCCGCACAGATACGCAGTATTTT.